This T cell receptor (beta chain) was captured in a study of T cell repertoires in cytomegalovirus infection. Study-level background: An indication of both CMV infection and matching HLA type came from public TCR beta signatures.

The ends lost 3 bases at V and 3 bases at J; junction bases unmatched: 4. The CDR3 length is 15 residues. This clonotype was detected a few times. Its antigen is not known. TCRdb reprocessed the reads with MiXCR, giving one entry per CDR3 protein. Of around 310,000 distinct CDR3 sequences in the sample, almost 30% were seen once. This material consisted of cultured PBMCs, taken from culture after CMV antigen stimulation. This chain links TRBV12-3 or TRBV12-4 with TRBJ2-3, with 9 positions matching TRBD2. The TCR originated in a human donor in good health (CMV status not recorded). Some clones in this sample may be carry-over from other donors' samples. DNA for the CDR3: TGTGCCAGCAGTTTGAGACTAGCGGTTACAGATACGCAGTATTTT. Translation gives CASSLRLAVTDTQYF.